The present T cell receptor (beta chain) was sequenced within a study of cytomegalovirus exposure and HLA in healthy donors. Germline loops: CDR1 SGHAT, CDR2 FQNNGV. This CDR3 is built from 15 residues. V lost 7 bases and J 2 bases, leaving 17 bases between the germline ends. In regard to this clone: The target antigen is unknown.

Whole-study results and caveats: There were under 200 TCR beta chains listed as cytomegalovirus-associated.

Primers: 60 Vbeta forward and 13 Jbeta reverse. Sequencing used immunoSEQ multiplex PCR; TCRdb keeps in-frame clones, though not all of them. Among roughly 140,000 clones, over 80% were seen once, and the ten largest hold 3% to 4%. The chain joins TRBV11-2 to TRBJ1-1, with TRBD1 as a possible D gene (6 bases). Sequencing was done on a sample of PBMCs. The TCR sequence derives from a male donor in good health and CMV-seronegative. CDR3 loop: CASKEGVSPNTEAFF. The CDR3 DNA reads TGTGCCAGCAAAGAGGGGGTCAGTCCAAACACTGAAGCTTTCTTT.